This T cell receptor beta chain was recovered during a study of blood T cells in healthy people across ages. With a J-beta primer mix and a sample-barcoded 5' primer, a second PCR ran about 7 to 12 cycles. Tags on each cDNA molecule came from a template-switch adaptor with 12 random nucleotides. TCRdb reprocessed the 5' RACE reads with MiXCR, giving one entry per CDR3 protein. The sample lists about 580,000 distinct CDR3 sequences; about 45% were seen once. Turning to this clonotype: Its target is not known.

The study's findings and limits: The fall in TCR beta diversity per million T cells was roughly linear with age.

The junction had 1 base not matched to a gene; V was cut back by 1 base and J by 4 bases. The germline gives CDR1 SGHTA, CDR2 FQGNSA. The CDR3 runs to 14 residues. The sample comprised blood. V and J are TRBV7-2 and TRBJ1-2; 9 positions match TRBD1. The clonotype was recovered from a man at least 80 years old in good health. Here the CDR3 reads CASSLDRGPYGYTF. The CDR3 nucleotides are TGTGCCAGCAGCTTAGACAGGGGGCCCTATGGCTACACCTTC.